The clone carrying this TCR beta chain was recorded once. Authors' analysis steps: It was from reference gene primer amplification that nucleated cell counts were estimated. Some clones are missing from TCRdb's copy, which holds only in-frame ones; the method was immunoSEQ multiplex PCR. D and trimming were read from the DNA, whereas the V and J calls and clone size are those reported in that table. The table records about 100,000 clones, about 80% of them present only once. This specimen comes from a study of blood T cell repertoires in COVID-19. Background on the study: Donors in the United States, Italy and Spain gave samples during acute or convalescent COVID-19. Nucleic acid was either cDNA or gDNA, and it came from T cells, B-cell-depleted T cells, or PBMCs.

Germline assignment: CDR1 SGHRS and CDR2 YFSETQ. The CDR3 runs to 16 residues. Trimming left V 4 bases short and J 0 bases short, with 13 bases between. The sequence derives from a human donor in a cohort sampled during active COVID-19. V usage is TRBV5-1 and J usage is TRBJ2-2; a weak D match, TRBD2 (5 bases). Sequences were obtained from peripheral blood. The CDR3 bases are TGCGCCAGCAGCCCCCGGACTGGGTCGAACACCGGGGAGCTGTTTTTT. Protein product: CASSPRTGSNTGELFF.